This TCR beta chain was identified during a study of PD-1 blockade in classical Hodgkin lymphoma. As for the study in general: With a 2-week interval, patients received intravenous nivolumab at 3 mg/kg.

Remarks on this clone: What it binds is not known.

This table comes from immunoSEQ multiplex PCR, and its TCRdb copy is limited to in-frame clones, with some not included. Of 14,000 or so clones listed, around four fifths were seen once; the top ten hold about 20%. Following autologous stem cell transplantation, relapse occurred in every patient, and exposure to brentuximab vedotin varied. CDR1 and CDR2 (germline): SGHTA, FQGNSA. The CDR3 totals 13 residues. Trimming pared 4 bases from V and 4 bases from J, leaving 10 bases between. Study-wide results and limits: Some patients began nivolumab under 1 year after ASCT. These patients were excluded from later analyses. At C4D1, TCR diversity had climbed significantly for CD4+ cells, though not for CD8+ cells. Reasons behind the repertoire differences stay unclear, perhaps disease activity or earlier therapy.

The J gene is TRBJ1-2, the V gene TRBV7-2; D not resolved. The sequences come from peripheral blood mononuclear cells (PBMCs), collected at baseline. This TCR was sampled from a human donor with classical Hodgkin lymphoma. CDR3 sequence: CASSSYLFYGYTF. CDR3 coding DNA: TGTGCCAGCAGCTCCTACCTATTCTATGGCTACACCTTC.